Listed below are T cell receptor beta chains from one sample, sequenced in a study of blood T cell repertoires in COVID-19. Profiled with immunoSEQ multiplex PCR; TCRdb holds only in-frame clones, not every one. Here the sample spans hundreds of thousands of clones, about 91% being singletons. Input material: PBMCs or T cells enriched from blood (not recorded which). Receptor source: a young woman who had recovered from COVID-19. The CDR3 runs from the conserved cysteine through the conserved F or W. Fields, in order: clone size, D gene, V gene, J gene, CDR3 DNA, CDR3 protein. A D gene is named only where the DNA matches it firmly. Rows give clone size only sometimes, using once, few, many, or a class for an expanded clone.

clone size: NA; D gene: TRBD2; V gene: TRBV15; J gene: TRBJ2-7; CDR3 DNA: TGTGCCACCAGCAGAGTTGGCCTAGCGGGAGCGCGGGAGCAGTACTTC; CDR3 protein: CATSRVGLAGAREQYF
clone size: NA; D gene: TRBD1; V gene: TRBV27; J gene: TRBJ1-5; CDR3 DNA: TGTGCCAGCAGCCAAACCGGGACAGTAATCCAGCCCCAGCATTTT; CDR3 protein: CASSQTGTVIQPQHF
clone size: NA; D gene: NA; V gene: TRBV6-5; J gene: TRBJ1-2; CDR3 DNA: TGTGCCAGCACCAGACCAGGGTCTTCTAACTATGGCTACACCTTC; CDR3 protein: CASTRPGSSNYGYTF
clone size: NA; D gene: TRBD1; V gene: TRBV5-4; J gene: TRBJ1-6; CDR3 DNA: TGTGCCAGCAGCCATACCCGGGACTGGACAGGGAGTGTTCCAAATTCACCCCTCCACTTT; CDR3 protein: CASSHTRDWTGSVPNSPLHF
clone size: NA; D gene: TRBD2; V gene: TRBV11-2; J gene: TRBJ2-5; CDR3 DNA: TGTGCCAGCAGTCGGGGACTAGCGGAAGAGACCCAGTACTTC; CDR3 protein: CASSRGLAEETQYF
clone size: NA; D gene: TRBD1; V gene: TRBV27; J gene: TRBJ2-2; CDR3 DNA: TGTGCCAGCAGTCCCTTGGGACAGCGAGCTTCGAACACCGGGGAGCTGTTTTTT; CDR3 protein: CASSPLGQRASNTGELFF
clone size: NA; D gene: TRBD2; V gene: TRBV18; J gene: TRBJ2-3; CDR3 DNA: TGTGCCAGCTCGCTGACTAGCGCCTACACAGATACGCAGTATTTT; CDR3 protein: CASSLTSAYTDTQYF
clone size: NA; D gene: NA; V gene: TRBV27; J gene: TRBJ2-5; CDR3 DNA: TGTGCCAGCAGTTTATCATCCTTTCAAGAGACCCAGTACTTC; CDR3 protein: CASSLSSFQETQYF
clone size: few; D gene: NA; V gene: TRBV6-2/TRBV6-3; J gene: TRBJ1-5; CDR3 DNA: TGTGCCAGCAGTCAGGACAGTCTTCAGCCCCAGCATTTT; CDR3 protein: CASSQDSLQPQHF
clone size: once; D gene: TRBD2; V gene: TRBV11-2; J gene: TRBJ2-1; CDR3 DNA: TGTGCCAGCAGCTTAGATCCGGCTAGCGGTAACAATGAGCAGTTCTTC; CDR3 protein: CASSLDPASGNNEQFF